The TCR beta chain under discussion was sequenced for a study of CD8 T cells in Susac syndrome. Study-wide results and caveats: Acknowledgment was made by the study that its TCR sequencing and HLA analysis involved a relatively small number of individuals.

The RNA input was roughly 0.45 to 1 ug, and it was reverse transcribed with random hexamers. The immunoSEQ assay covered 54 Vbeta and 13 Jbeta segments for CDR3. Via MiXCR, TCRdb re-called the immunoSEQ multiplex PCR reads, giving one row per CDR3 protein. The table shows 120,000 to 150,000 distinct CDR3 sequences, with around 94% occurring only once. Only one count was recorded for this clonotype. Its antigen remains unidentified. Matched for age and sex, the controls were healthy donors. Looked up from germline, CDR1 is MNHEY and CDR2 is SMNVEV (reference sequence). With 2 bases removed from V and 4 bases from J, the gap between germline ends came to 11 bases. The CDR3 has 14 residues.

This TCR was recovered from a human donor in good health. The chain employs TRBV27 and TRBJ1-2, with D possibly being TRBD1 (6 bases). The sequenced material came from CD8+ T cells from PBMCs. Written as DNA, the CDR3 is TGTGCCAGCAGTTTAGGGGGGGGCGGCTATGGCTACACCTTC. Translating gives CASSLGGGGYGYTF.